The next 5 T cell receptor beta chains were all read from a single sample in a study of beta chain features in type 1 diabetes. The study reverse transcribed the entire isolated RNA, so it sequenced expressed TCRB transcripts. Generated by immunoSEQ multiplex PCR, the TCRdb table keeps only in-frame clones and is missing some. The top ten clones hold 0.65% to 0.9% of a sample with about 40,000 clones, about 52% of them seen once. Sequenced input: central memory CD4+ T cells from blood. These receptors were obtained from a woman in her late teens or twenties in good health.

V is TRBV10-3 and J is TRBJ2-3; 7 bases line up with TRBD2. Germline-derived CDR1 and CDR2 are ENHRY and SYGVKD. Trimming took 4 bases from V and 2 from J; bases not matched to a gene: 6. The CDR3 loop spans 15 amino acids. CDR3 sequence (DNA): TGTGCCATCAGTGGGAAGACTAGCACCACAGATACGCAGTATTTT. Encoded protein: CAISGKTSTTDTQYF.

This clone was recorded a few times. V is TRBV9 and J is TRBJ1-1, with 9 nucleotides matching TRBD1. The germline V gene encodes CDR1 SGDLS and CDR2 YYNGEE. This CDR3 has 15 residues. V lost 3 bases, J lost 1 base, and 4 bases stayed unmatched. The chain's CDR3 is CASSAQTGGNTEAFF. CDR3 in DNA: TGTGCCAGCAGCGCCCAGACAGGGGGGAACACTGAAGCTTTCTTT.

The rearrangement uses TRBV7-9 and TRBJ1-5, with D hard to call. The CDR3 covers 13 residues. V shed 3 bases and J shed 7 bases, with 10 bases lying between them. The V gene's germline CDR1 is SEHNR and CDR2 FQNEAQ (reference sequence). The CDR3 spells CASSFEGGQPQHF. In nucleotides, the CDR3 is TGTGCCAGCAGCTTCGAGGGTGGACAGCCCCAGCATTTT.

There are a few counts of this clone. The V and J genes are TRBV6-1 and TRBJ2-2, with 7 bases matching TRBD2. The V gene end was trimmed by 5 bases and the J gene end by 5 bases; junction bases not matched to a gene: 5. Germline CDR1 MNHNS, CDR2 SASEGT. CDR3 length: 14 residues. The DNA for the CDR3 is TGTGCCAGCAGTTCACCGGGGGGTACCGGGGAGCTGTTTTTT. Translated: CASSSPGGTGELFF.

In nucleotides, the CDR3 is TGTGCCTGGAGGGGGCAAAATTCACCCCTCCACTTT. Protein sequence: CAWRGQNSPLHF. J is TRBJ1-6 and V is TRBV30; a weak D match, TRBD1 (5 bases). Trimming pared 3 bases from V and 7 bases from J, leaving 7 bases between. Per germline, CDR1 GTSNPN and CDR2 SVGIG (reference sequence). CDR3 length: 12 residues.